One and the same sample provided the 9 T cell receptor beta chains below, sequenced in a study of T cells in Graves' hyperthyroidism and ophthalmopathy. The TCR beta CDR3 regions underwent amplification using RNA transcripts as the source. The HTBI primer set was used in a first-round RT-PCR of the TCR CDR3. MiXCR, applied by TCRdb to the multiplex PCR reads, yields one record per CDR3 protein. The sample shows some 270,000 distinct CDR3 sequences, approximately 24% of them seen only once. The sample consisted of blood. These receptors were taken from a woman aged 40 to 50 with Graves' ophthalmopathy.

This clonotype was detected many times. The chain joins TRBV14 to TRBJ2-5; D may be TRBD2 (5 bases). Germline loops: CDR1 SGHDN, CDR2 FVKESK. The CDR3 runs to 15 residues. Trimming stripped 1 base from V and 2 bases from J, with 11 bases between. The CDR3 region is CASSQGRTSQETQYF. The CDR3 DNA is TGTGCCAGCAGCCAAGGGAGAACTAGTCAAGAGACCCAGTACTTC.

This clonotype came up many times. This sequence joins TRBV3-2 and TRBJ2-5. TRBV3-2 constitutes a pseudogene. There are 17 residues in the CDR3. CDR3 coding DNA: TGTGCCAGCAGCCAAGTCCTAGCTGTGGGAGGACAAGAGACCCAGTACTTC. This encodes CASSQVLAVGGQETQYF.

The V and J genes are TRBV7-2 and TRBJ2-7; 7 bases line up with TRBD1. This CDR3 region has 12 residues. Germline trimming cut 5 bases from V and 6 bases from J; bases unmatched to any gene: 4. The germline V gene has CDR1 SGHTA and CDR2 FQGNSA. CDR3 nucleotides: TGTGCCAGCAGCGCCCAGGGGGTCGAGCAGTACTTC. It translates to CASSAQGVEQYF.

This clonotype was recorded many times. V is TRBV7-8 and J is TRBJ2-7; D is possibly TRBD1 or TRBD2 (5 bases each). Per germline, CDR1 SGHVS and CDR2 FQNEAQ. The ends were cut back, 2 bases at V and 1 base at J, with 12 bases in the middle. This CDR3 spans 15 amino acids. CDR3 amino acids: CASSLRGDYSYEQYF. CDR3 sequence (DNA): TGTGCCAGCAGCTTAAGAGGGGATTATTCCTACGAGCAGTACTTC.

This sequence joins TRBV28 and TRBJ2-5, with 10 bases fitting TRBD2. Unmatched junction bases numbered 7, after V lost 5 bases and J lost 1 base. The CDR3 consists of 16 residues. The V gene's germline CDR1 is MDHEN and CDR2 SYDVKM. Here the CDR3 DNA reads TGTGCCAGCAGTCCTCTAGCGGGAGACGTCCAAGAGACCCAGTACTTC. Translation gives CASSPLAGDVQETQYF.

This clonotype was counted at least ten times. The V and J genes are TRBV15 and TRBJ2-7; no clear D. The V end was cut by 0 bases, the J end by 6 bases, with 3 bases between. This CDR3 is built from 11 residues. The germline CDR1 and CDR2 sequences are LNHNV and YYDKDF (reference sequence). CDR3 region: CATSRDSEQYF. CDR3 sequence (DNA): TGTGCCACCAGCAGAGATTCCGAGCAGTACTTC.

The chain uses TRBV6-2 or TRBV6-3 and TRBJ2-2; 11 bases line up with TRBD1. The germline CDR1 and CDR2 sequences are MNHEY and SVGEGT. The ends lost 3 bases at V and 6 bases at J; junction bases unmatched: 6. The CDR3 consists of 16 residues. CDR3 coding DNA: TGTGCCAGCAGTTATTCCGGGACAGGGGGAGCCGGGGAGCTGTTTTTT. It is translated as CASSYSGTGGAGELFF.

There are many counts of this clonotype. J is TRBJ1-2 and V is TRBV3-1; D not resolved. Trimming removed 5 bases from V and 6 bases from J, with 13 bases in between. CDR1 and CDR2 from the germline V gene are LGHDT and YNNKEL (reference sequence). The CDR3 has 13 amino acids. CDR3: CASSGTSKDGYTF. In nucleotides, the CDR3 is TGTGCCAGCAGCGGAACAAGCAAGGATGGCTACACCTTC.

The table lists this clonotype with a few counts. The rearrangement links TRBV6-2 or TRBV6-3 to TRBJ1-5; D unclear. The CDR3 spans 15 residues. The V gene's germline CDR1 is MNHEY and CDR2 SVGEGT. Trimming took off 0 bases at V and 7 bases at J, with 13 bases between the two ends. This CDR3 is CASSYSSRGGQPQHF. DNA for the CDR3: TGTGCCAGCAGTTACTCGAGTCGGGGTGGGCAGCCCCAGCATTTT.